The 14 T cell receptor beta chains in this list originate from one sample, sequenced in a study of blood T cell repertoires in COVID-19. The assay was immunoSEQ multiplex PCR, and TCRdb's table has in-frame clones only and misses some. The table lists around 45,000 clones, roughly 86% of them singletons, with less than 20% in the top ten. The source material was peripheral blood. The receptors derive from a man between 60 and 70 years old with active COVID-19.

This chain links TRBV6-6 with TRBJ1-5, with no clear D. There are 14 residues in the CDR3. CDR1 is MNHNY, CDR2 SVGAGI, per germline (reference sequence). Trimming took 7 bases from V and 1 from J, leaving 11 bases between them. The CDR3 DNA sequence: TGTGCCAGCACCGGAAGGAGAAGCAATCAGCCCCAGCATTTT. It translates to CASTGRRSNQPQHF.

This clone was detected a few times. The rearrangement uses TRBV6-5 and TRBJ1-2, with a weak D call TRBD1 (5 bases). This CDR3 is built from 13 residues. Germline lookup yields CDR1 MNHEY and CDR2 SVGAGI. Trimming removed 5 bases at V and 6 bases at J, with 13 bases between. CDR3 nucleotides: TGTGCCAGCAGTCCCTCACCGGGGGATGGCTACACCTTC. It yields the protein CASSPSPGDGYTF.

This chain joins TRBV7-9 and TRBJ2-2, with 9 bases aligning to TRBD1. The J segment lost 7 bases and the V segment lost 5 bases, leaving 5 bases of the junction unmatched. In germline, CDR1 is SEHNR, CDR2 FQNEAQ (reference sequence). CDR3 length: 14 amino acids. Written as DNA, the CDR3 is TGTGCCAGCAGCCCAGGGACAGGGTACGGGGAGCTGTTTTTT. This encodes CASSPGTGYGELFF. The full variable domain, completed using reference TRBV7-9 and TRBJ2-2, is DTGVSQNPRHKITKRGQNVTFRCDPISEHNRLYWYRQTLGQGPEFLTYFQNEAQLEKSRLLSDRFSAERPKGSFSTLEIQRTEQGDSAMYLCASSPGTGYGELFFGEGSRLTVL.

CDR3 region: CASSLVQGEQYF. The CDR3 DNA reads as TGTGCCAGCAGTTTAGTTCAGGGCGAGCAGTACTTC. The chain carries TRBV12-3 or TRBV12-4 and TRBJ2-7; D perhaps matches TRBD1 (5 bases). CDR3 length equals 12 residues. V gave up 1 base and J gave up 6 bases, with 7 bases separating them.

The rearrangement joins TRBV5-1 to TRBJ2-7, with 10 positions matching TRBD1. CDR1 is SGHRS and CDR2 is YFSETQ in the germline V gene. The CDR3 runs 14 residues. V shed 4 bases and J 6 bases; nucleotides not matched to a gene: 7. CDR3 protein: CASSLGTGVSEQYF. In DNA form, the CDR3 reads TGCGCCAGCAGCCTTGGGACAGGGGTAAGCGAGCAGTACTTC.

The chain has TRBV28 and TRBJ1-1, with D unclear. V shed 1 base and J shed 1 base, with 7 bases lying between them. This CDR3 is 14 amino acids long. Germline-derived CDR1 and CDR2 are MDHEN and SYDVKM. In DNA, the CDR3 is TGTGCCAGCAGTTTATACAGCCCGAACACTGAAGCTTTCTTT. Its translation: CASSLYSPNTEAFF. Based on the CDR3 plus reference TRBV28 and TRBJ1-1, the full variable domain is DVKVTQSSRYLVKRTGEKVFLECVQDMDHENMFWYRQDPGLGLRLIYFSYDVKMKEKGDIPEGYSVSREKKERFSLILESASTNQTSMYLCASSLYSPNTEAFFGQGTRLTVV.

The V and J genes are TRBV5-1 and TRBJ2-2; possible D gene TRBD2, 5 bases. Trimming shortened V by 4 bases and J by 6 bases, and 10 bases separated the two germline ends. The CDR3 is 13 amino acids. Germline-derived CDR1 and CDR2 are SGHRS and YFSETQ. DNA of the CDR3: TGCGCCAGCAGCGCGGACGGGGCCGGGGAGCTGTTTTTT. The encoded protein is CASSADGAGELFF.

The V call is TRBV9, the J call TRBJ1-6, with D possibly TRBD1 on 5 matching bases. Germline CDR1 and CDR2: SGDLS and YYNGEE. The CDR3 length is 14 residues. V lost 4 bases, J lost 8 bases, and 13 bases lay in between. The CDR3 spells CASSSMRGDSPLHF. For the CDR3, the DNA is TGTGCCAGCAGCTCTATGCGGGGCGATTCACCCCTCCACTTT.

This clone was seen a few times. The rearrangement uses TRBV5-6 and TRBJ1-4; 7 bases map to TRBD1. This CDR3 has 14 amino acids. The V and J ends lost 2 bases and 8 bases, in that order; junction bases with no gene match: 6. CDR1 and CDR2 (germline): SGHDT, YYEEEE. The CDR3 nucleotides are TGTGCCAGCAGCTTCTTTGGACAGGAAGAAAAACTGTTTTTT. It specifies CASSFFGQEEKLFF.

The chain carries TRBV28 and TRBJ2-5; D is perhaps TRBD2 (5 bases). The CDR3 has 10 residues. Germline assignment: CDR1 MDHEN and CDR2 SYDVKM. Trimming removed 8 bases from V and 5 bases from J, with 6 bases in between. CDR3 loop: CASGGETQYF. For the CDR3, the DNA is TGTGCCAGCGGCGGGGAGACCCAGTACTTC.

The rearrangement joins TRBV6-2 or TRBV6-3 to TRBJ1-2; 7 bases agree with TRBD1. The J segment lost 7 bases and the V segment lost 5 bases, leaving 7 bases of the junction unmatched. Germline V gene lookup returns CDR1 MNHEY and CDR2 SVGEGT. The CDR3 sequence is 13 residues long. The CDR3 reads CASSTLTGSGYTF. CDR3 sequence (DNA): TGTGCCAGCAGTACCCTGACAGGGAGTGGCTACACCTTC.

This chain connects TRBV18 to TRBJ2-3, with TRBD2 identical over 15 bases. The CDR3 is 18 amino acids. Germline assignment: CDR1 KGHSH and CDR2 LQKENI. With 2 bases clipped from V and 0 bases from J, the junction kept 3 bases outside the gene matches. CDR3: CASSPRGLAGGSTDTQYF. DNA for the CDR3: TGTGCCAGCTCACCAAGGGGACTAGCGGGGGGAAGCACAGATACGCAGTATTTT.

This clone was seen once. This CDR3 reads CASSRDGLAGAYNEQFF. CDR3 sequence (DNA): TGCGCCAGCAGCCGCGATGGACTAGCGGGGGCCTACAATGAGCAGTTCTTC. V and J are TRBV4-3 and TRBJ2-1; 13 nucleotides align to TRBD2. CDR1 is LGHNA and CDR2 is YSLEER in the germline V gene. The CDR3 runs 17 residues. V dropped 4 bases and J dropped 2; count of bases not matched to a gene: 5.

The J gene is TRBJ1-1, the V gene TRBV6-5; 8 bases match TRBD1. The CDR3 runs 15 residues. CDR1 is MNHEY, CDR2 SVGAGI, per germline. Trimming cost V 2 bases and J 1 base; bases outside gene matches: 3. Written as DNA, the CDR3 is TGTGCCAGCAGTTACGCCGACAGGGGGAACACTGAAGCTTTCTTT. Amino acid sequence: CASSYADRGNTEAFF.